The 2 T cell receptor beta chains presented below share a single source sample, sequenced in a study of CD8+CD57+ T cells in acquired aplastic anemia (dated by TCRdb to 2016 to 2019). The sequencing machine was an Illumina HiSeq 2000. TCR beta VDJ combination and CDR3 sequence profiling used genomic DNA as the template. The public reads were run again by TCRdb, first through fastp at Q25 and then through MiXCR, and only productive beta chains were kept. Rows are unified per CDR3 protein, each entry keeping the most common DNA and genes. Within this sample are just over 150,000 distinct CDR3 sequences, with more than 40% of them counted one time only. The top ten clonotypes cover roughly 30% of the sample. Expansion of CD8+CD57+ cells had been shown by flow cytometry in the patients chosen for sequencing. The specimen was sorted CD4+, CD8+, or CD8+CD57+ T cells (not recorded which) from PBMCs. The receptors were gathered from a human donor with aplastic anemia.

This clonotype appeared many times. The genes are TRBV5-1 and TRBJ2-3, with D unresolved. Germline V CDR1 and CDR2: SGHRS, YFSETQ. The CDR3 contains 13 residues. With 6 bases removed from V and 0 bases from J, the gap between germline ends came to 8 bases. CDR3 amino acids: CASNGDSTDTQYF. The CDR3 DNA reads as TGCGCCAGCAATGGGGATAGCACAGATACGCAGTATTTT.

Worth noting for this clonotype: This may be a read error: a much more frequent sequence differs by one nucleotide. The chain carries TRBV5-4 and TRBJ2-3, with D possibly TRBD1 on 5 matching bases. The CDR3 is 14 amino acids. Germline CDR1 reads SGHNT; CDR2 reads YYREEE (reference sequence). Trimming cost V 7 bases and J 8 bases, with 20 bases left between them. CDR3 in amino acids: CASGPIPQDFTQYF. In nucleotides, the CDR3 is TGTGCCAGCGGCCCCATACCACAGGATTTTACGCAGTATTTT.